This TCR beta chain was recorded in a study of early T cells in non-severe SARS-CoV-2 infection. Attachment of unique molecular identifiers was made to individual cDNA molecules. Using its own MiXCR run on the 5' RACE reads, TCRdb lists one record per CDR3 protein. The repertoire consists of some 38,000 distinct CDR3 sequences, with 3.9% occurring once and the leading ten covering 9% to 10%. The CDR3 spans 14 residues. Germline CDR1 is SGHVS and CDR2 is FNYEAQ. The germline V and J ends were trimmed by 5 bases and 5 bases, with 13 bases remaining between them. This clonotype was seen at least ten times.

The sample comprised whole blood. The chain combines TRBV7-6 with TRBJ1-5; D gene unclear. This receptor was obtained from an adult who was a healthcare worker with PCR-confirmed SARS-CoV-2 infection or an uninfected control (not recorded which). The CDR3 loop is CASSPRMGYQPQHF. For the CDR3, the DNA is TGTGCCAGCAGCCCAAGGATGGGGTATCAGCCCCAGCATTTT.